This paragraph reports one T cell receptor (beta chain). Its cognate antigen is unknown. There are 13 residues in the CDR3. CDR1 is GTSNPN and CDR2 is SVGIG in the germline V gene (reference sequence). The sample is drawn from a study of T cells expressing NK-cell markers. General study findings and limits: A handful of donors likewise had their CD3+CD56-NKG2C+ fraction led by these clonotypes.

What made the TCR beta cDNA was 5'RACE template switching with UMIs. TCRdb processed the 5' RACE reads again and assigns one entry to each CDR3 protein, with no DNA. The sample's table shows a few hundred thousand distinct CDR3 sequences. This chain connects TRBV30 to TRBJ2-5; the TCRdb call, TRBD1, lacks DNA for checking. Sequencing was carried out using blood T cells: a sorted CD56 or NKG2C T cell subset, CD4+ or CD8+ T cells, or bulk PBMC T cells (not recorded which). The clonotype originates from a man aged 18 to 69 in good health. CDR3: CASKRGVGETQYF.